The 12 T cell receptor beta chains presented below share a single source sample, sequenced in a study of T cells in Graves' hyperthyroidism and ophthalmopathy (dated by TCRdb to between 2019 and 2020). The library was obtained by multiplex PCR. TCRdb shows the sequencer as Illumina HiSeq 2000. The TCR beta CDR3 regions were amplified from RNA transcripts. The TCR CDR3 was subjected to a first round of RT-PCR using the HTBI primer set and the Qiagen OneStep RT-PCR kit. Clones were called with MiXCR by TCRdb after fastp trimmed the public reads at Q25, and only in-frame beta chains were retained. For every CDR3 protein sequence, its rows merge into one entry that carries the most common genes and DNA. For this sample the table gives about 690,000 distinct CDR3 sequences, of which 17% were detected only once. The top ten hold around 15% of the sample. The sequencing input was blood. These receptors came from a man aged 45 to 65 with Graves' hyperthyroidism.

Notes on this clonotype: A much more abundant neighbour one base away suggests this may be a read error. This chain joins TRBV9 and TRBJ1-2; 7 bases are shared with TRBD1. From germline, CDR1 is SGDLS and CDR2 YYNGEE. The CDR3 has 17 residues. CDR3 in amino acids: CASSVGGTVFSNYGCTF. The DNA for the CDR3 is TGTGCCAGCAGCGTAGGAGGGACAGTATTTTCTAACTATGGCTGCACCTTC.

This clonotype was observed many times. The CDR3 reads CASSEVTVGYTF. The CDR3 coding sequence is TGTGCCAGCAGTGAAGTTACCGTCGGCTACACCTTC. The chain employs TRBV2 and TRBJ1-2; the D is unclear. The CDR3 has 12 residues. V gave up 1 base and J gave up 8 bases, with 8 bases separating them. Germline loops: CDR1 SNHLY, CDR2 FYNNEI.

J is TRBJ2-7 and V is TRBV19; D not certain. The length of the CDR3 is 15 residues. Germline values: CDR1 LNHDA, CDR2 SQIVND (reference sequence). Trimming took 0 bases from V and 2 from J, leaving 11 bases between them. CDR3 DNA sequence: TGTGCCAGTAGTATAGATCGGTGGAAACCCTACGAGCAGTACTTC. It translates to CASSIDRWKPYEQYF.

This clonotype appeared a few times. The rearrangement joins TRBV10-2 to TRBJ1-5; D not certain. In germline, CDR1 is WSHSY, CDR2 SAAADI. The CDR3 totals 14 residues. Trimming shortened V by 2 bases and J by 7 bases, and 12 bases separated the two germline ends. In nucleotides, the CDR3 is TGCGCCAGCAGTGAGCCAGGTGGGGAACAGCCCCAGCATTTT. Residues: CASSEPGGEQPQHF.

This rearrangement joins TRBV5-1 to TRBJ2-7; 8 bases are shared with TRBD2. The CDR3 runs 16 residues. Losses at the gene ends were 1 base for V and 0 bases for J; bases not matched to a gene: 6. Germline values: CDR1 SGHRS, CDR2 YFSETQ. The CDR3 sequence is CASSLISGDFSYEQYF. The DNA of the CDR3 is TGCGCCAGCAGCTTGATTAGCGGGGACTTCTCCTACGAGCAGTACTTC.

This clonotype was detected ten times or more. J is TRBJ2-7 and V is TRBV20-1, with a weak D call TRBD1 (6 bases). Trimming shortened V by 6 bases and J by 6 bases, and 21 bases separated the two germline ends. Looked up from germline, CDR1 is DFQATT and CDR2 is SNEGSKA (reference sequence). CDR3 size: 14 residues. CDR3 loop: CSAPSGQHPGEQYF. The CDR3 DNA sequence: TGCAGTGCACCCTCGGGACAACACCCCGGCGAGCAGTACTTC.

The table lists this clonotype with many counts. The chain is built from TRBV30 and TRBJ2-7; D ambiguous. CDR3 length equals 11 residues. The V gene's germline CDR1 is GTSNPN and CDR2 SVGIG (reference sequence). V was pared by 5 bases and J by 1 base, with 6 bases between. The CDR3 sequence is CAWATSYEQYF. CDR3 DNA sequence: TGTGCCTGGGCTACGTCCTACGAGCAGTACTTC.

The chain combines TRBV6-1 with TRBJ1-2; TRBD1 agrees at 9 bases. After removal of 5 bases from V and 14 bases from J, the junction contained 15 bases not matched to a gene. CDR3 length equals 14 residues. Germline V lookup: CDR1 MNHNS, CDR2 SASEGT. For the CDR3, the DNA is TGTGCCAGCAGTCCCGAAGACAGGGGGGTAACGGAAACCTTC. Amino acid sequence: CASSPEDRGVTETF.

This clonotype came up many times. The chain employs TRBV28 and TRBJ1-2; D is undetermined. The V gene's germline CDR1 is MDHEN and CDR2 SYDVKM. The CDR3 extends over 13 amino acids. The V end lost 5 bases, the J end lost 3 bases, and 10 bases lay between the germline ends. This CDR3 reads CASSKEGYYGYTF. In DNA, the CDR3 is TGTGCCAGCAGTAAGGAAGGGTACTATGGCTACACCTTC.

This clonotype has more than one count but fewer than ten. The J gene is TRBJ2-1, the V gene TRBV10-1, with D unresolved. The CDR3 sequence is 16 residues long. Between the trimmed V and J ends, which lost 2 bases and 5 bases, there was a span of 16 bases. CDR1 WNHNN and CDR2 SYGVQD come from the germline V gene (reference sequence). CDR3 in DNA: TGCGCCAGCAGTGAGCCCCCCGAGACCGGAGACAATGAGCAGTTCTTC. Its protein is CASSEPPETGDNEQFF.

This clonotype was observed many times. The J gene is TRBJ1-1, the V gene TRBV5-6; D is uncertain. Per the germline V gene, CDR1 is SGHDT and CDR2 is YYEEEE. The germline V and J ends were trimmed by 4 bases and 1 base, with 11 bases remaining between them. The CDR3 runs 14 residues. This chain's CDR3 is CASSPGLTNTEAFF. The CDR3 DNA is TGTGCCAGCAGCCCTGGACTGACGAACACTGAAGCTTTCTTT.

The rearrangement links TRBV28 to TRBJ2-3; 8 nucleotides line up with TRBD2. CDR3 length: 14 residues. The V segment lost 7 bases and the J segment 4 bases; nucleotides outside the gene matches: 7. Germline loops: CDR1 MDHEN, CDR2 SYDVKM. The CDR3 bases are TGTGCCAGCACCACGGGGGGGGGATCAGATACGCAGTATTTT. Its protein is CASTTGGGSDTQYF.